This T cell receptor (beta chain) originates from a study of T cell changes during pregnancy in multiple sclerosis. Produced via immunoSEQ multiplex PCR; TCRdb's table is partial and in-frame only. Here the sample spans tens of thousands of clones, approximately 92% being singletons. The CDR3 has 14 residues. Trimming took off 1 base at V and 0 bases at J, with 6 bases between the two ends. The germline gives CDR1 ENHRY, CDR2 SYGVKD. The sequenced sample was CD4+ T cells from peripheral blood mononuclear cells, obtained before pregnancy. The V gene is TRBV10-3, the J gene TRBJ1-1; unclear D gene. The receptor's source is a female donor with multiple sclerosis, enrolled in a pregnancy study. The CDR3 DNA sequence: TGTGCCATCAGTGAGTATTCAGTGAACACTGAAGCTTTCTTT. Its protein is CAISEYSVNTEAFF.